The clone carrying this T cell receptor (beta chain) was seen ten or more times. The antigen is undetermined. This record comes from a study of T-cell reconstitution after alpha-beta-depleted transplantation in children. Notes on the study in general: At day 60, the high TCRbeta diversity found in some patients originated from recipient T cells and thymic progenitors that had survived. After one year, T-cell counts and TCRbeta diversity mostly came from new T cells.

V dropped 1 base and J dropped 6 bases, with 7 bases sitting between them. The CDR3 consists of 13 residues. Per germline, CDR1 SGHTA and CDR2 FQGNSA. Researchers prepared the TCRbeta library using unique molecular identifiers, the study reports. Each CDR3 protein is one row after TCRdb ran MiXCR on the PCR reads. The profile shows roughly 670,000 distinct CDR3 sequences, 10% to 15% of them singletons. J is TRBJ2-1 and V is TRBV7-2; D is ambiguous. The sample consisted of PBMCs, taken before TCRalphabeta/CD19-depleted stem cell transplant. The TCR sequence derives from a girl under 10 years old with congenital amegakaryocytic thrombocytopenia, due to receive a stem cell transplant. CDR3 coding DNA: TGTGCCAGCAGCTTAGGTCAGATCAATGAGCAGTTCTTC. This codes for CASSLGQINEQFF.